Listed below are T cell receptor beta chains from one sample, sequenced in a study of regulatory dendritic cells for organ transplantation. Assay: immunoSEQ multiplex PCR; the TCRdb copy retains only in-frame clones and omits some. Of roughly 34,000 clones in the sample, around nine tenths were seen once. The sequenced sample was naive CD4+ T cells from blood. The source is a human donor in good health. CDR3s include the opening cysteine and the closing phenylalanine or tryptophan. Fields, in order: D gene, clone size, J gene, V gene, CDR3 DNA, CDR3 protein. A D gene is named only where the DNA matches it firmly. Size is stated for part of the rows, as once, few or many counts, or as a class when the clone is expanded.

. | . | TRBJ1-2 | TRBV6-6 | TGTGCCAGCAGATTCGACAGGCCCTCTATCCAAGACACCTTC | CASRFDRPSIQDTF
. | . | TRBJ2-3 | TRBV5-5 | TGTGCCAGCAGCTTGGTAGGCACAGATACGCAGTATTTT | CASSLVGTDTQYF
. | . | TRBJ1-3 | TRBV6-6 | TGTGCCAGCAGTTATCTCGGGGGGGACACCATATATTTT | CASSYLGGDTIYF
TRBD2 | . | TRBJ2-5 | TRBV6-1 | TGTGCCAGCAGTGAGGCCCCCGGGACTAGCCGTACCAAAGAGACCCAGTACTTC | CASSEAPGTSRTKETQYF
. | few | TRBJ1-1 | TRBV7-9 | TGTGCCAGCAGCTTAAAGGGCCAGAACACTGAAGCTTTCTTT | CASSLKGQNTEAFF
TRBD2 | . | TRBJ2-1 | TRBV9 | TGTGCCAGCAGCCCCTCTAGCGGGAGTAGTAATTACAATGAGCAGTTCTTC | CASSPSSGSSNYNEQFF
. | . | TRBJ1-2 | TRBV7-2 | TGTGCCAGCAGCCCAGAGTTAGCTGATGGCTACACCTTC | CASSPELADGYTF
. | few | TRBJ1-2 | TRBV28 | TGTGCCAGCAGTTCGTCAGTTGGCTACACCTTC | CASSSSVGYTF
. | once | TRBJ2-5 | TRBV7-8 | TGTGCCAGCAGCTTAGGGCGAGTGACCCAGTACTTC | CASSLGRVTQYF
. | . | TRBJ2-2 | TRBV4-2 | TGTGCCAGCAGCCAACTAACAGGGCCTCGGGACACCGGGGAGCTGTTTTTT | CASSQLTGPRDTGELFF